This is a list of T cell receptor beta chains from one sample in a study of T cell repertoires in cytomegalovirus infection. TCRdb re-called the reads with MiXCR, one entry per CDR3 protein. This table holds more than 400,000 distinct CDR3 sequences, around 27% found once. The sequenced sample was PBMCs. The receptors come from a human donor in good health (CMV status not recorded). Some clones in this sample may be carry-over from other donors' samples. Both conserved end residues are part of each CDR3. A D gene is named only where the DNA matches it firmly. Expanded clones are given a class, and other clones once, few, many or no size at all.

>TRBV7-9|NA|NA|TRBJ1-2|13
TGTGCCAGCAGCTCTAACCGGAAGTATGGCTACACCTTC
CASSSNRKYGYTF
>TRBV7-2|many|TRBD1|TRBJ1-3|16
TGTGCCAGCAGCTTAGCCAGGACAGGAGCGGGAAACACCATATATTTT
CASSLARTGAGNTIYF
>TRBV7-2|NA|TRBD1|TRBJ1-6|17
TGTGCCAGCAGCTTAGGTCCCGGGACAGGGTTCGGGTCACCCCTCCACTTT
CASSLGPGTGFGSPLHF
>TRBV28|few|TRBD1|TRBJ2-7|14
TGTGCCAGCAGTTTCGGGACAGGGTTCTACGAGCAGTACTTC
CASSFGTGFYEQYF
>TRBV19|NA|NA|TRBJ2-7|14
TGTGCCAGTAGTACTGGGGCCGGCTCCTACGAGCAGTACTTC
CASSTGAGSYEQYF
>TRBV25-1|few|NA|TRBJ1-3|16
TGTGCCAGCAGCCTAGGAACAGGAGTAACTGGAAACACCATATATTTT
CASSLGTGVTGNTIYF
>TRBV30|few|TRBD2|TRBJ2-1|13
TGTGCCTGGAACAGCGGGAGGGGGAATGAGCAGTTCTTC
CAWNSGRGNEQFF
>TRBV7-2|many|NA|TRBJ1-3|15
TGTGCCAGCAGCCCTGACAGCTACTCTGGAAACACCATATATTTT
CASSPDSYSGNTIYF
>TRBV27|NA|NA|TRBJ1-1|14
TGTGCCAGCCGACCCCCGACACAGAACACTGAAGCTTTCTTT
CASRPPTQNTEAFF
>TRBV7-2|many|NA|TRBJ1-2|12
TGTGCCAGCAGCTTAGTACAGTATGGCTACACCTTC
CASSLVQYGYTF
>TRBV19|few|TRBD1|TRBJ2-3|16
TGTGCCAGTAGTTCATACAGGGGGCTCAGCACAGATACGCAGTATTTT
CASSSYRGLSTDTQYF
>TRBV6-1|NA|TRBD1|TRBJ2-6|17
TGTGCCAGCAGCCTAGGACAGGCACCGTCTGGGGCCAACGTCCTGACTTTC
CASSLGQAPSGANVLTF
>TRBV11-2|few|NA|TRBJ2-2|17
TGTGCCAGCAGCTTACGGTCGGGGACTGGGAGAACCGGGGAGCTGTTTTTT
CASSLRSGTGRTGELFF
>TRBV4-1|few|TRBD2|TRBJ2-1|15
TGCGCCAGCAGCCTAATAGCGGGAGGGGGCAATGAGCAGTTCTTC
CASSLIAGGGNEQFF
>TRBV12-5|NA|NA|TRBJ2-1|11
TGTGCTAGCCTACGAGCGCAGAAGCAGTTCTTC
CASLRAQKQFF
>TRBV20-1|NA|TRBD2|TRBJ2-7|18
TGCAGTGCTAGAGTCCCGGGACTAGCGGGAGGTCCAGGTTACGAGCAGTACTTC
CSARVPGLAGGPGYEQYF
>TRBV6-1|many|TRBD2|TRBJ2-5|14
TGTGCCAGCAGTGGAGGACTAGTCAGAGAGACCCAGTACTTC
CASSGGLVRETQYF
>TRBV7-8|many|NA|TRBJ2-3|16
TGTGCCAGCAGCTTAACCTGGGCGGGGAACCTTCGTACGCAGTATTTT
CASSLTWAGNLRTQYF
>TRBV19|few|NA|TRBJ1-1|14
TGTGCCAGTAGTATAACGGACGTGAACACTGAAGCTTTCTTT
CASSITDVNTEAFF
>TRBV6-5|NA|TRBD2|TRBJ2-1|16
TGTGCCAGCAGTTACTCACTAGCGGGAGCAGAGAATGAGCAGTTCTTC
CASSYSLAGAENEQFF
>TRBV6-2/TRBV6-3|NA|NA|TRBJ1-3|18
TGTGCTCCCCGAGAAGATTCCGGGCATCCTTTCTCTGGAAACACCATATATTTT
CAPREDSGHPFSGNTIYF
>TRBV20-1|NA|NA|TRBJ1-3|17
TGCAGTGCTAGAGATTACCCCGTCAGCAACTCTGGAAACACCATATATTTT
CSARDYPVSNSGNTIYF
>TRBV7-3|NA|NA|TRBJ1-6|13
TGTGCCAGCAGCTTAACGTCCGATTCACCCCTCCACTTT
CASSLTSDSPLHF
>TRBV30|NA|NA|TRBJ2-3|16
TGTGCCTGGAGTGACGGGCGGTTATCTAGCACAGATACGCAGTATTTT
CAWSDGRLSSTDTQYF
>TRBV7-9|NA|NA|TRBJ2-1|12
TGTGCCAGCAGCTCGGGGGGGACAGTGCAGTTCTTC
CASSSGGTVQFF
>TRBV7-2|many|NA|TRBJ2-1|19
TGTGCCAGCAGCTTAAGTGGCGCTCGGAGTAGTTCGTACCATCCCGACCAGTTCTTC
CASSLSGARSSSYHPDQFF